One TCR beta chain is described in this entry. The antigen it recognizes is unknown. Per-base quality was not reported, and no clone a single base away is much larger than it. TCRbeta CDR3 regions were amplified from genomic DNA by means of the immunoSEQ Assay, a bias-controlled multiplex PCR. The authors' analysis ran thus. Within the assay, amplification of reference gene primers was used to estimate how many nucleated cells each sample contained. To quantify the absolute abundance of each unique TCRbeta CDR3 rearrangement, sequence reads were collapsed and filtered. For each sample, productive Simpson clonality was calculated as the square root of Simpson's diversity index over productive rearrangements. What TCRdb holds here is the immuneACCESS table cut down to in-frame rearrangements. Part of the clones is not present; checked against another copy, under half of the missing clones reflect an unresolved V gene, and the others are unexplained. D and trimming were read from the DNA, whereas the V and J calls and clone size are those reported in that table. This sample comprises approximately 200,000 clones, 88% of them detected only once. Clones ranked in the top ten supply 1.5% of the sample.

This sample is part of a study of blood T cell repertoires in COVID-19 (dated by TCRdb to the early 2020s). Some background on the complete study: The collaborator samples originated in the United States, Italy and Spain and spanned the acute and convalescent phases of COVID-19. The prospective study material was composed of cDNA or gDNA derived from T cells, B-cell-depleted T cells, or PBMCs. The dataset comprised deeply sampled blood TCRbeta repertoires from subjects exposed to, actively infected with, or recovered from COVID-19. The repertoires were released in a freely available public database intended as a resource for research on the immune response to SARS-CoV-2. Samples came from the ongoing ImmuneRACE study (first 160 participants) plus 1,254 subjects from 6 global collaborators. The sample metadata nearly always contained a de-identified subject ID, COVID-19 status, age in years and sex. Where available, HLA class I and class II types were taken from metadata supplied by the sample provider and were not determined by assay-based typing. Findings and caveats that apply to the study as a whole: The amount of clinical and demographic metadata varied by source and participant and was provided uncurated.

CDR1 and CDR2, per the germline V gene, are SGHAT and FQNNGV. Deletion took 6 bases off V and 6 bases off J, with a span of 9 bases between the germline ends. From the cysteine up to the phenylalanine, the CDR3 has a length of 12 residues. This entry keeps only the CDR3 DNA: 36 bases, framed from base 1. The collaborating institutions used their own protocols to collect whole blood in K2EDTA tubes. For TCRbeta analysis, collaborator samples were shipped as frozen whole blood, as isolated PBMCs, or as DNA extracted from either sample type. Sequenced material: peripheral blood. This receptor was identified in a man aged 18 to 29 with active or convalescent COVID-19. The rearrangement combines TRBV11-2 with TRBJ2-1, with a tentative D gene TRBD2 over 5 matching bases. The CDR3 protein sequence reads: CASRNRGNEQFF. The DNA sequence is as follows: TGTGCCAGCAGAAATCGGGGCAATGAGCAGTTCTTC.